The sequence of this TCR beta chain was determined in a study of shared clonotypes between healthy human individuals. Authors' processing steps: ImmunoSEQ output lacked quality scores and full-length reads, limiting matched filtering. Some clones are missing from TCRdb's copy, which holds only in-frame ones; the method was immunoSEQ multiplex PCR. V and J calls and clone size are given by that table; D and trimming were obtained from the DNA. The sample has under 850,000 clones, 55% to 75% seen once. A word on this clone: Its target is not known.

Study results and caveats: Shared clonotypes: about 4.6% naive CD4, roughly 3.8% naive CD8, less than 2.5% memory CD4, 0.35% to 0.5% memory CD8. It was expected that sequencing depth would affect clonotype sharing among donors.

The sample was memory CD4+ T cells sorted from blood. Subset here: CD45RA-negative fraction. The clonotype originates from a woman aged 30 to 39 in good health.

CDR3 nucleotide sequence: TGTGCCAGCAGCTTGGTACTAGCGGGAGGGGGCACAGATACGCAGTATTTT. Translation gives CASSLVLAGGGTDTQYF. The chain uses TRBV5-6 and TRBJ2-3, with 13 nucleotides matching TRBD2. This CDR3 region has 17 residues. V lost 0 bases to trimming and J lost 1 base; unmatched junction nucleotides: 2. Germline V CDR1 and CDR2: SGHDT, YYEEEE.